This T cell receptor beta chain was captured in a study of control samples from healthy donors and cancer patients. Produced via immunoSEQ multiplex PCR; TCRdb's table is partial and in-frame only. The sample includes over 60,000 clones, approximately 85% of them seen just once. The germline CDR1 and CDR2 sequences are ENHRY and SYGVKD. With 0 bases removed from V and 6 bases from J, the gap between germline ends came to 15 bases. There are 16 residues in the CDR3. The receptor comes from a man aged 35 to 55 in good health. Sequenced material: blood. The rearrangement uses TRBV10-3 and TRBJ2-1; D is perhaps TRBD2 (6 bases). The CDR3 DNA reads as TGTGCCATCAGTGAGTCGGGAGGCGACCATTCCAATGAGCAGTTCTTC. Amino acid sequence: CAISESGGDHSNEQFF.